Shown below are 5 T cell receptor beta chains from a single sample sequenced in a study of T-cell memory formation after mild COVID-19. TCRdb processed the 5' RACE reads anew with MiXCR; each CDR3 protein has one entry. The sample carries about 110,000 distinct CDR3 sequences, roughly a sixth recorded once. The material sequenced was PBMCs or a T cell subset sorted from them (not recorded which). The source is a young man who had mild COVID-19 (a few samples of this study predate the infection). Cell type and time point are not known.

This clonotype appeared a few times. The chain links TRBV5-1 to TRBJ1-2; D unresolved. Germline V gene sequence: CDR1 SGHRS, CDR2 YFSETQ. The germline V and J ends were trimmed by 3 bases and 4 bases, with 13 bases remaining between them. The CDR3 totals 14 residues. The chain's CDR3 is CASSSGESAYGYTF. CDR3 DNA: TGCGCCAGCAGCTCCGGGGAGTCAGCCTATGGCTACACCTTC.

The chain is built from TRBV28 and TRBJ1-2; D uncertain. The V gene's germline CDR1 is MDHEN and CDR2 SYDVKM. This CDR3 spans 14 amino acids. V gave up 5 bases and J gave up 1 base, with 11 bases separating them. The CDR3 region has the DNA TGTGCCAGCAGTCCCCTACACTTTAACTATGGCTACACCTTC. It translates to CASSPLHFNYGYTF.

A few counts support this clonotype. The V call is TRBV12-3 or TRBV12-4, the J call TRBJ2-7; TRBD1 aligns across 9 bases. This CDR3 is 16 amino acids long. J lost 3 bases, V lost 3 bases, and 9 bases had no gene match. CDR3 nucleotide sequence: TGTGCCAGCAGTTTCATGGGGACAGGGATAAACTACGAGCAGTACTTC. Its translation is CASSFMGTGINYEQYF.

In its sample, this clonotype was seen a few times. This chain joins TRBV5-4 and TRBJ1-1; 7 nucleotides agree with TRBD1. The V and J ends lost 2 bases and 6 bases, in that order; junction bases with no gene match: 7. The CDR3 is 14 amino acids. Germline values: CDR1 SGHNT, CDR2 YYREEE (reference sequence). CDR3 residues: CASSLQGLGAEAFF. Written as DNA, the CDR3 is TGTGCCAGCAGCTTACAGGGGTTAGGGGCTGAAGCTTTCTTT.

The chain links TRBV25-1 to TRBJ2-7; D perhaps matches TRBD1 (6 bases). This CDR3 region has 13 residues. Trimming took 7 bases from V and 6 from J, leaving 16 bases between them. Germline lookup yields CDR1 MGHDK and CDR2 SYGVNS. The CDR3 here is CASNRETGLEQYF. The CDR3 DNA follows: TGTGCCAGCAACAGGGAGACGGGCCTCGAGCAGTACTTC.